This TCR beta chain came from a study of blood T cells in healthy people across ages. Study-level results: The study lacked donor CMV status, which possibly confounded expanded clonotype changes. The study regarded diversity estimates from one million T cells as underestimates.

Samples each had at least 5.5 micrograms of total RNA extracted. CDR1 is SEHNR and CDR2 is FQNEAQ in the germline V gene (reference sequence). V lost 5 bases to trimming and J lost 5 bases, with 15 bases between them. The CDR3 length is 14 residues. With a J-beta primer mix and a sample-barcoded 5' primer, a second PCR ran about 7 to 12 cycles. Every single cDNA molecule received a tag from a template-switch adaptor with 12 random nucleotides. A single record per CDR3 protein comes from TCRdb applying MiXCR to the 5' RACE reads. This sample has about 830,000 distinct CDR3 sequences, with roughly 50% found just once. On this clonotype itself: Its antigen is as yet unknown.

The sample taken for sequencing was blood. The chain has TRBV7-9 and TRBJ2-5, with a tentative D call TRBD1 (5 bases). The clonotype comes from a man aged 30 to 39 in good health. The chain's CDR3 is CASSKDQGRETQYF. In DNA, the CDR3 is TGTGCCAGCAGCAAAGACCAGGGTCGGGAGACCCAGTACTTC.